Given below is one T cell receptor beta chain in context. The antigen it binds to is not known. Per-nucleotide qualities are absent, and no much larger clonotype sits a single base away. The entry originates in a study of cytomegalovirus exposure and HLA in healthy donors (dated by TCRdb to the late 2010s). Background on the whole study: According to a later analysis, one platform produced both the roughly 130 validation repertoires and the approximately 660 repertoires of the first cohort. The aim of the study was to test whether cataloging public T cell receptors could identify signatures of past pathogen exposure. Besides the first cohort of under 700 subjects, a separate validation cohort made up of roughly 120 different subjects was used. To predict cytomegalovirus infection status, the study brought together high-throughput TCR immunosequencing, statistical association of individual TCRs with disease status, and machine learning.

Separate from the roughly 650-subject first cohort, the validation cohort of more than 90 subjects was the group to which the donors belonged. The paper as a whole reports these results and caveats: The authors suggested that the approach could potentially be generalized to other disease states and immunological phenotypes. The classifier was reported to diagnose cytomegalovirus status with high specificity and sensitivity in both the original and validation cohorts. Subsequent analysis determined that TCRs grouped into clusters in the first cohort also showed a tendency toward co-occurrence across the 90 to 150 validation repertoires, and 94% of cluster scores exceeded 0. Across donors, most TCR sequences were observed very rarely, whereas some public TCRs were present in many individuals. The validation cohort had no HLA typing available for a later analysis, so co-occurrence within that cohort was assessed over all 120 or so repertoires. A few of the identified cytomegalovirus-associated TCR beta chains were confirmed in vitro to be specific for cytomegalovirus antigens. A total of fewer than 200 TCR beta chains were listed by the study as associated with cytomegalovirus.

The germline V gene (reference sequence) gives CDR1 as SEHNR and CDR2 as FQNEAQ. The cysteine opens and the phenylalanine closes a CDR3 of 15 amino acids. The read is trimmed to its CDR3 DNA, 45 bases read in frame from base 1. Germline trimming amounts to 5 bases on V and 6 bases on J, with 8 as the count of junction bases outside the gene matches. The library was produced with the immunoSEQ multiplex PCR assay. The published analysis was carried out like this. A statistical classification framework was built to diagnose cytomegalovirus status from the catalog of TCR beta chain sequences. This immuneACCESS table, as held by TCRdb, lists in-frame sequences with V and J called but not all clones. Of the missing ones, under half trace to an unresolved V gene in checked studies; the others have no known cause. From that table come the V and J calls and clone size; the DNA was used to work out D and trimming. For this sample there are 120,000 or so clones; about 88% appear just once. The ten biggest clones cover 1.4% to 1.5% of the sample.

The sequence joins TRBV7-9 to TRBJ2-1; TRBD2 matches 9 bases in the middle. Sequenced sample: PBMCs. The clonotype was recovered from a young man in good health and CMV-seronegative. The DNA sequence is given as TGTGCCAGCAGCCGGGGACTAGCAGGTCCCAATGAGCAGTTCTTC. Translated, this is CASSRGLAGPNEQFF. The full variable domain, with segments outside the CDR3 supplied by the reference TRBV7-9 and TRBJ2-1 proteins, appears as DTGVSQNPRHKITKRGQNVTFRCDPISEHNRLYWYRQTLGQGPEFLTYFQNEAQLEKSRLLSDRFSAERPKGSFSTLEIQRTEQGDSAMYLCASSRGLAGPNEQFFGPGTRLTVL.